The next 18 T cell receptor beta chains were all read from a single sample in a study of blood T cells in healthy people across ages (dated by TCRdb to the mid-2010s). Receptor amplification or capture employed 5' RACE. Sequencing instrument: Illumina HiSeq 2500. A second PCR of roughly 7 to 11 cycles was performed with a sample-barcoded 5' primer and a J-beta primer mix. The public reads were run again by TCRdb, first through fastp at Q25 and then through MiXCR, and only productive beta chains were kept. Identical CDR3 protein sequences are pooled into one entry, listed with their most common genes and DNA. For this sample there are just under 550,000 distinct CDR3 sequences; 20% to 30% appear just once. Just over 8.5% of the sample comes from the top ten. This sample also belongs to another study, concerning T cells of mothers and their children.

Sequencing was performed on blood. The receptors derive from a boy aged 5-17 years in good health.

This clonotype has only a few counts. The rearrangement uses TRBV9 and TRBJ1-2; TRBD1 agrees at 9 bases. CDR3 length: 17 amino acids. The V gene end was trimmed by 0 bases and the J gene end by 0 bases; junction bases not matched to a gene: 6. Germline CDR1 and CDR2: SGDLS and YYNGEE. CDR3 region: CASSVVPGQGANYGYTF. The CDR3 DNA is TGTGCCAGCAGCGTAGTTCCGGGACAGGGAGCTAACTATGGCTACACCTTC.

V gene TRBV14 combines with J gene TRBJ2-1; TRBD2 agrees at 7 bases. The germline V gene encodes CDR1 SGHDN and CDR2 FVKESK. The CDR3 covers 17 residues. The V gene end was trimmed by 3 bases and the J gene end by 0 bases; junction bases not matched to a gene: 8. The CDR3 DNA reads as TGTGCCAGCAGCCATCGTAGCGGGTCCTACTCCTACAATGAGCAGTTCTTC. Translated: CASSHRSGSYSYNEQFF.

The rearrangement uses TRBV7-2 and TRBJ2-3, with a tentative D call TRBD2 (6 bases). The CDR3 length is 14 residues. From germline, CDR1 is SGHTA and CDR2 FQGNSA. The V end lost 5 bases, the J end lost 9 bases, and 18 bases lay between the germline ends. CDR3 nucleotides: TGTGCCAGCAGCCCGAGCGGCGCGGGAAGAACGCAGTATTTT. It translates to CASSPSGAGRTQYF.

The J gene is TRBJ2-6, the V gene TRBV30; 12 positions agree with TRBD1. Per the germline V gene, CDR1 is GTSNPN and CDR2 is SVGIG (reference sequence). The CDR3 consists of 17 residues. V dropped 7 bases and J dropped 1; count of bases not matched to a gene: 8. As DNA, the CDR3 is TGTGCCTTCAGACCGGGACAGGGGGCATCTGGGGCCAACGTCCTGACTTTC. Amino acids: CAFRPGQGASGANVLTF.

The chain joins TRBV6-6 to TRBJ2-1; perhaps TRBD1 as D (6 bases). This CDR3 is built from 10 residues. Looked up from germline, CDR1 is MNHNY and CDR2 is SVGAGI (reference sequence). The ends were cut back, 7 bases at V and 10 bases at J, with 8 bases in the middle. Written as DNA, the CDR3 is TGTGCCAGCAAAGGACAGGAGCAGTTCTTC. Its translation is CASKGQEQFF.

This clonotype was counted a few times. The chain is built from TRBV28 and TRBJ1-1, with D possibly TRBD1 on 5 matching bases. V was cut by 7 bases and J by 6 bases, with 15 bases left in between. CDR1 MDHEN and CDR2 SYDVKM come from the germline V gene. The CDR3 runs 13 residues. CDR3: CASNPGRGSEAFF. CDR3 DNA sequence: TGTGCCAGCAACCCCGGACGGGGCTCTGAAGCTTTCTTT.

In its sample, this clonotype was seen many times. This CDR3 is CASRLTGGVEKLFF. In DNA, the CDR3 is TGTGCCAGCAGATTGACAGGGGGCGTTGAAAAACTGTTTTTT. The chain couples TRBV12-3 or TRBV12-4 to TRBJ1-4; 10 positions agree with TRBD1. The CDR3 is made up of 14 amino acids. Trimming at V came to 6 bases and at J to 7 bases, leaving 5 bases not matched to a gene.

This clonotype showed up just a few times. The V call is TRBV5-1, the J call TRBJ1-1, with 7 bases aligning to TRBD1. The CDR3 contains 15 residues. The ends lost 4 bases at V and 6 bases at J; junction bases unmatched: 12. In germline, CDR1 is SGHRS, CDR2 YFSETQ. The CDR3 DNA sequence: TGCGCCAGCAGCCCGCCAGGGGGTCCGGGGGCTGAAGCTTTCTTT. Protein product: CASSPPGGPGAEAFF.

CDR3 DNA sequence: TGCGCCAGCAAGCGGGACACCGCTCTCTGGGAGCAGTTCTTC. It yields the protein CASKRDTALWEQFF. The rearrangement uses TRBV5-1 and TRBJ2-1; possible D gene TRBD2, 7 bases. V was trimmed by 6 bases and J by 10 bases, leaving 20 bases between them. Per the germline V gene, CDR1 is SGHRS and CDR2 is YFSETQ. The CDR3 has 14 residues.

This clonotype was seen a handful of times. The V and J genes are TRBV7-9 and TRBJ2-3; the D gene is possibly TRBD2 (6 bases). Germline values: CDR1 SEHNR, CDR2 FQNEAQ (reference sequence). V shed 5 bases and J shed 6 bases, with 21 bases lying between them. The length of the CDR3 is 16 residues. As DNA, the CDR3 is TGTGCCAGCAGCCCCCGGTATGGCGGGACCCGGGATACGCAGTATTTT. Its translation is CASSPRYGGTRDTQYF. The full variable domain, completed using reference TRBV7-9 and TRBJ2-3, is DTGVSQNPRHKITKRGQNVTFRCDPISEHNRLYWYRQTLGQGPEFLTYFQNEAQLEKSRLLSDRFSAERPKGSFSTLEIQRTEQGDSAMYLCASSPRYGGTRDTQYFGPGTRLTVL.

This clonotype was detected only a few times. This chain links TRBV9 with TRBJ1-4, with 7 bases fitting TRBD1. The trim removed 3 bases at V and 6 bases at J, leaving 8 bases unmatched. The germline V gene has CDR1 SGDLS and CDR2 YYNGEE. The CDR3 has 15 amino acids. The chain's CDR3 is CASSDNSGQYEKLFF. The CDR3 nucleotides read TGTGCCAGCAGCGATAACTCGGGACAGTATGAAAAACTGTTTTTT.

This clonotype was found many times. V and J are TRBV7-2 and TRBJ2-5; 9 bases match TRBD2. TRBJ2-1 matches the DNA end more closely, so the J call is doubtful. This CDR3 has 15 amino acids. CDR1 and CDR2 from the germline V gene are SGHTA and FQGNSA. CDR3 DNA sequence: TGTGCCAGCAGCAAGAACCCTAGCGGGACCTATGAGCAGTTCTTC. Translated, it gives CASSKNPSGTYEQFF.

This clonotype showed up many times. The V and J genes are TRBV20-1 and TRBJ2-7; 7 nucleotides line up with TRBD1. CDR3 length: 13 residues. Germline values: CDR1 DFQATT, CDR2 SNEGSKA (reference sequence). J lost 9 bases, V lost 1 base, and 9 bases had no gene match. The CDR3 sequence: CSARAFGQDGQYF. DNA of the CDR3: TGCAGTGCTAGAGCCTTCGGACAGGACGGGCAGTACTTC.

The chain has TRBV29-1 and TRBJ1-2; the D gene is possibly TRBD1 (5 bases). This CDR3 spans 15 amino acids. Trimming cost V 0 bases and J 1 base, with 12 bases left between them. From germline, CDR1 is SQVTM and CDR2 ANQGSEA. As DNA, the CDR3 is TGCAGCGTTGAAGATCATTGGGGGATTAACTATGGCTACACCTTC. It specifies CSVEDHWGINYGYTF.

This chain connects TRBV6-5 to TRBJ2-7, with D hard to call. Germline V gene lookup returns CDR1 MNHEY and CDR2 SVGAGI. The CDR3 has 13 residues. Trimming stripped 0 bases from V and 5 bases from J, with 8 bases between. CDR3 nucleotide sequence: TGTGCCAGCAGTTACTCAGTCGGAGACGAGCAGTACTTC. Protein sequence: CASSYSVGDEQYF.

The chain has TRBV28 and TRBJ2-5; 10 positions agree with TRBD2. V lost 10 bases to trimming and J lost 0 bases; unmatched junction nucleotides: 5. Germline lookup yields CDR1 MDHEN and CDR2 SYDVKM. The CDR3 has 14 residues. The CDR3 sequence: CAIRTSGNQETQYF. DNA for the CDR3: TGTGCCATCAGGACTAGCGGCAACCAAGAGACCCAGTACTTC.

This clonotype was recorded a few times. The chain joins TRBV28 to TRBJ2-1; D is tentatively TRBD1 or TRBD2 (6 bases each). This CDR3 has 15 residues. The germline V gene has CDR1 MDHEN and CDR2 SYDVKM. Trimming left V 2 bases short and J 7 bases short, with 15 bases between. For the CDR3, the DNA is TGTGCCAGCAGTTTAGGGGGGCCCTCTTCAAATGAGCAGTTCTTC. This encodes CASSLGGPSSNEQFF.

The rearrangement uses TRBV24-1 and TRBJ2-5; 10 bases fit TRBD2. Judging by the DNA end, TRBJ2-1 fits better; the J call may be wrong. The CDR3 is made up of 15 amino acids. Per the germline V gene, CDR1 is KGHDR and CDR2 is SFDVKD. CDR3 protein: CATSDPAGGLDEQFF. CDR3 DNA sequence: TGTGCCACCAGTGACCCAGCGGGAGGGCTCGATGAGCAGTTCTTC.